Listed here are 30 T cell receptor beta chains from one sample, sequenced in a study of OX40 agonist ivuxolimab in advanced cancers. Clones were read by immunoSEQ multiplex PCR, and TCRdb kept only the in-frame ones, dropping some. The profile covers approximately 55,000 clones, with around 85% appearing a single time and roughly 15% taken by the ten largest. The specimen comprised CD4+ or CD8+ T cells sorted from blood, sampled in a trial of the OX40 agonist ivuxolimab. These receptors were obtained from an adult with an advanced solid tumor such as melanoma, head and neck, liver or kidney cancer.

This chain connects TRBV27 to TRBJ2-1; no firm D call. Trimming cost V 7 bases and J 1 base, with 14 bases left between them. Germline V lookup: CDR1 MNHEY, CDR2 SMNVEV (reference sequence). The CDR3 has 15 amino acids. CDR3 sequence: CASTTRGRSYNEQFF. Written as DNA, the CDR3 is TGTGCCAGCACCACTCGAGGCCGATCCTACAATGAGCAGTTCTTC.

This clone has a single count. The rearrangement uses TRBV18 and TRBJ2-3; 8 bases fit TRBD2. CDR3 length: 16 amino acids. After removal of 0 bases from V and 4 bases from J, the junction contained 6 bases not matched to a gene. Germline V gene lookup returns CDR1 KGHSH and CDR2 LQKENI. The CDR3 region has the DNA TGTGCCAGCTCACCACCACGGACTAGCAGACCAGATACGCAGTATTTT. It codes for CASSPPRTSRPDTQYF.

The chain employs TRBV5-4 and TRBJ2-6; D remains ambiguous. The CDR3 is 16 residues long. The V end was cut by 1 base, the J end by 2 bases, with 10 bases between. The germline gives CDR1 SGHNT, CDR2 YYREEE (reference sequence). Here the CDR3 reads CASSLNWLAGANVLTF. As DNA, the CDR3 is TGTGCCAGCAGCTTGAACTGGTTGGCTGGGGCCAACGTCCTGACTTTC.

The rearrangement links TRBV7-9 to TRBJ2-2; 7 bases are shared with TRBD1. The trim removed 2 bases at V and 2 bases at J, leaving 11 bases unmatched. Looked up from germline, CDR1 is SEHNR and CDR2 is FQNEAQ (reference sequence). The CDR3 spans 18 residues. The DNA for the CDR3 is TGTGCCAGCAGCTTAAAGGTCTCGGGACAGAGAAACACCGGGGAGCTGTTTTTT. This gives the protein CASSLKVSGQRNTGELFF.

V usage is TRBV7-8 and J usage is TRBJ1-5; no firm D call. From germline, CDR1 is SGHVS and CDR2 FQNEAQ. Trimming pared 6 bases from V and 9 bases from J, leaving 15 bases between. The CDR3 spans 13 residues. CDR3 loop: CASSREIDRPQHF. CDR3 bases: TGTGCCAGCAGTCGAGAGATCGACCGGCCCCAGCATTTT.

The chain couples TRBV4-1 to TRBJ1-2; TRBD1 aligns across 7 bases. The V segment lost 3 bases and the J segment 4 bases; nucleotides outside the gene matches: 5. The CDR3 runs to 14 residues. Per germline, CDR1 MGHRA and CDR2 YSYEKL. The CDR3 sequence is CASSQTGRIYGYTF. For the CDR3, the DNA is TGCGCCAGCAGCCAGACAGGGCGAATCTATGGCTACACCTTC.

V gene TRBV19 combines with J gene TRBJ2-7; D unresolved. CDR3 length: 13 amino acids. V lost 3 bases to trimming and J lost 3 bases, with 9 bases between them. In germline, CDR1 is LNHDA, CDR2 SQIVND (reference sequence). CDR3 nucleotides: TGTGCCAGTAGTATTTTGGCAGGCTACGAGCAGTACTTC. This codes for CASSILAGYEQYF. The whole variable domain, remainder taken from reference TRBV19 and TRBJ2-7, is DGGITQSPKYLFRKEGQNVTLSCEQNLNHDAMYWYRQDPGQGLRLIYYSQIVNDFQKGDIAEGYSVSREKKESFPLTVTSAQKNPTAFYLCASSILAGYEQYFGPGTRLTVT.

The chain recombines TRBV9 with TRBJ1-5, with D hard to call. The CDR3 totals 14 residues. The germline V and J ends were trimmed by 0 bases and 5 bases, with 9 bases remaining between them. Germline-derived CDR1 and CDR2 are SGDLS and YYNGEE. CDR3 coding DNA: TGTGCCAGCAGCGTAGGCTGGGTCGATCAGCCCCAGCATTTT. Its protein product is CASSVGWVDQPQHF.

Only a few counts were recorded for this clone. V usage is TRBV7-9 and J usage is TRBJ2-3; TRBD2 might be the D (6 bases). Trimming removed 2 bases from V and 2 bases from J, with 8 bases in between. Germline V gene data show CDR1 as SEHNR and CDR2 as FQNEAQ (reference sequence). The CDR3 has 14 amino acids. The CDR3 is CASSLLAPTDTQYF. The CDR3, as DNA: TGTGCCAGCAGCTTACTAGCGCCCACAGATACGCAGTATTTT.

The chain carries TRBV7-3 and TRBJ2-1, with unresolved D. In germline, CDR1 is SGHTA, CDR2 FQGTGA. The V and J ends lost 1 base and 6 bases respectively, with 7 bases between them. The CDR3 is made up of 13 amino acids. CDR3 loop: CASSLSSSNEQFF. The CDR3 region has the DNA TGTGCCAGCAGCTTAAGTAGCTCCAATGAGCAGTTCTTC. Drawing the rest from reference TRBV7-3 and TRBJ2-1, the complete variable domain is GAGVSQTPSNKVTEKGKYVELRCDPISGHTALYWYRQSLGQGPEFLIYFQGTGAADDSGLPNDRFFAVRPEGSVSTLKIQRTERGDSAVYLCASSLSSSNEQFFGPGTRLTVL.

This clone is a singleton in its sample. The chain combines TRBV19 with TRBJ1-3, with 7 positions matching TRBD1. The CDR3 is 15 amino acids. Losses at the gene ends were 7 bases for V and 0 bases for J; bases not matched to a gene: 6. CDR1 is LNHDA and CDR2 is SQIVND in the germline V gene (reference sequence). The CDR3 reads CASIRDSRSGNTIYF. The CDR3 bases are TGTGCCAGTATTCGGGACAGTCGCTCTGGAAACACCATATATTTT.

The gene calls are TRBV14 and TRBJ2-1; D is perhaps TRBD1 (7 bases). The CDR3 is 15 amino acids. V lost 4 bases and J lost 2, with 12 bases in between. Germline loops: CDR1 SGHDN, CDR2 FVKESK. CDR3 region: CASSPRGVPYNEQFF. The CDR3 nucleotides read TGTGCCAGCAGCCCCAGGGGGGTCCCCTACAATGAGCAGTTCTTC. The variable domain in full, completed from reference TRBV14 and TRBJ2-1, reads EAGVTQFPSHSVIEKGQTVTLRCDPISGHDNLYWYRRVMGKEIKFLLHFVKESKQDESGMPNNRFLAERTGGTYSTLKVQPAELEDSGVYFCASSPRGVPYNEQFFGPGTRLTVL.

This clone has a single count. V is TRBV27 and J is TRBJ1-3; D gene unclear. V was shortened by 5 bases and J by 6 bases, with 17 bases between the two germline ends. The CDR3 is 15 amino acids. CDR1 is MNHEY, CDR2 SMNVEV, per germline (reference sequence). CDR3 sequence reads: CASSPKPTVLNTIYF. The CDR3 DNA sequence: TGTGCCAGCAGTCCTAAACCCACCGTTTTAAACACCATATATTTT.

This clone was counted a few times. The chain carries TRBV11-2 and TRBJ2-5, with D perhaps TRBD1 or TRBD2 (7 bases each). The CDR3 contains 18 residues. Trimming stripped 0 bases from V and 2 bases from J, with 19 bases between. Per germline, CDR1 SGHAT and CDR2 FQNNGV. CDR3 sequence: CASSLDGGAGGGQETQYF. The CDR3, as DNA: TGTGCCAGCAGCTTAGATGGTGGAGCAGGGGGGGGGCAAGAGACCCAGTACTTC.

This rearrangement joins TRBV28 to TRBJ2-7; 8 bases line up with TRBD1. CDR3 length: 14 residues. Germline V lookup: CDR1 MDHEN, CDR2 SYDVKM. After removal of 5 bases from V and 4 bases from J, the junction contained 7 bases not matched to a gene. CDR3 protein: CASSPAGGLYEQYF. CDR3 nucleotides: TGTGCCAGCAGTCCGGCAGGGGGCCTTTACGAGCAGTACTTC.

The chain employs TRBV6-5 and TRBJ2-1, with D perhaps being TRBD1 or TRBD2 (5 bases each). In germline, CDR1 is MNHEY, CDR2 SVGAGI. The CDR3 extends over 14 amino acids. Trimming removed 6 bases from V and 0 bases from J, with 9 bases in between. The CDR3 DNA sequence: TGTGCCAGCAGGGGGGAGCACTCCTACAATGAGCAGTTCTTC. Translated: CASRGEHSYNEQFF.

The chain carries TRBV5-6 and TRBJ2-7; D might be TRBD1 or TRBD2, each matching 6 bases. The CDR3 covers 16 residues. The V end was cut by 1 base, the J end by 0 bases, with 14 bases between. Germline-derived CDR1 and CDR2 are SGHDT and YYEEEE. CDR3 sequence (DNA): TGTGCCAGCAGCTTGAGGGGAACGGGGGCCTCCTACGAGCAGTACTTC. This codes for CASSLRGTGASYEQYF.

The genes are TRBV7-3 and TRBJ1-6, with TRBD1 as a possible D gene (5 bases). The V gene's germline CDR1 is SGHTA and CDR2 FQGTGA. The CDR3 contains 16 residues. The ends were cut back, 5 bases at V and 4 bases at J, with 15 bases in the middle. CDR3 residues: CASSRQAAGYNSPLHF. CDR3 nucleotide sequence: TGTGCCAGCAGCAGGCAGGCGGCAGGGTATAATTCACCCCTCCACTTT.

J is TRBJ2-3 and V is TRBV19; D is perhaps TRBD1 (5 bases). The length of the CDR3 is 13 residues. The germline CDR1 and CDR2 sequences are LNHDA and SQIVND (reference sequence). Trimming stripped 6 bases from V and 1 base from J, with 8 bases between. The CDR3 nucleotides read TGTGCCAGTAGGGGGCTTGGCACAGATACGCAGTATTTT. Protein: CASRGLGTDTQYF.

The chain uses TRBV6-5 and TRBJ1-3; TRBD1 matches 7 bases. Germline V gives CDR1 MNHEY, CDR2 SVGAGI. The V and J ends lost 5 bases and 7 bases, in that order; junction bases with no gene match: 11. This CDR3 is 15 amino acids long. This chain's CDR3 is CASSPGTAIRNTIYF. The CDR3 DNA follows: TGTGCCAGCAGTCCCGGGACAGCGATTCGGAACACCATATATTTT.

The CDR3: CAWSPPYATDTQYF. For the CDR3, the DNA is TGTGCCTGGAGCCCGCCATATGCGACAGATACGCAGTATTTT. V gene TRBV30 combines with J gene TRBJ2-3; D remains ambiguous. Trimming took 3 bases from V and 3 from J, leaving 13 bases between them. The CDR3 is 14 residues long. The germline V gene has CDR1 GTSNPN and CDR2 SVGIG (reference sequence).

The sample holds one count of this clone. The V and J genes are TRBV19 and TRBJ2-7; 7 bases align to TRBD1. Germline loops: CDR1 LNHDA, CDR2 SQIVND (reference sequence). The CDR3 loop spans 14 amino acids. V trimming: 1 base; J trimming: 4 bases; junction bases outside the gene matches: 4. The CDR3 DNA sequence: TGTGCCAGTAGTATAGGAGGGACAGCTTACGAGCAGTACTTC. It specifies CASSIGGTAYEQYF.

Concerning this clone itself: A junction boundary mismatches the germline segment, possibly from a read error. V gene TRBV7-7 combines with J gene TRBJ2-2; 7 bases agree with TRBD1. The CDR3 contains 16 residues. Germline CDR1 and CDR2: SSHAT and FNYEAQ (reference sequence). The chain's CDR3 is CASSLQGPGNTGELFF. The CDR3 DNA reads as TGTGCTAGCAGCTTACAGGGGCCGGGGAACACCGGGGAGCTGTTTTTT.

V gene TRBV19 combines with J gene TRBJ1-4, with D unresolved. The CDR3 runs 13 residues. Trimming took 4 bases from V and 4 from J, leaving 7 bases between them. CDR1 and CDR2 from the germline V gene are LNHDA and SQIVND (reference sequence). CDR3 coding DNA: TGTGCCAGTAGTAGCAGGCATAATGAAAAACTGTTTTTT. Translation: CASSSRHNEKLFF.

The CDR3 loop is CASSLGRSNTEAFF. DNA of the CDR3: TGTGCCAGCAGTTTGGGGAGGAGCAACACTGAAGCTTTCTTT. The chain has TRBV28 and TRBJ1-1; D unresolved. The CDR3 contains 14 residues. V was trimmed by 3 bases and J by 2 bases, leaving 10 bases between them. Germline V CDR1 and CDR2: MDHEN, SYDVKM.

V and J are TRBV9 and TRBJ2-3; unclear D gene. The CDR3 runs to 12 residues. The V end lost 4 bases, the J end lost 6 bases, and 9 bases lay between the germline ends. From germline, CDR1 is SGDLS and CDR2 YYNGEE. CDR3 loop: CASSPNWDTQYF. DNA of the CDR3: TGTGCCAGCAGCCCCAACTGGGATACGCAGTATTTT. Together with reference TRBV9 and TRBJ2-3, the CDR3 gives the full variable domain: DSGVTQTPKHLITATGQRVTLRCSPRSGDLSVYWYQQSLDQGLQFLIQYYNGEERAKGNILERFSAQQFPDLHSELNLSSLELGDSALYFCASSPNWDTQYFGPGTRLTVL.

This chain joins TRBV18 and TRBJ1-2; D may be TRBD1 (6 bases). Germline V lookup: CDR1 KGHSH, CDR2 LQKENI. Trimming removed 1 base at V and 8 bases at J, with 20 bases between. The CDR3 totals 16 residues. The CDR3 bases are TGTGCCAGCTCACCACTACCGGGACAAGGAGTAATCGGCTACACCTTC. This sequence encodes CASSPLPGQGVIGYTF.

The gene calls are TRBV9 and TRBJ2-5; D is possibly TRBD1 or TRBD2 (7 bases each). Germline V gene data show CDR1 as SGDLS and CDR2 as YYNGEE. The CDR3 has 14 amino acids. Between the trimmed V and J ends, which lost 4 bases and 5 bases, there was a span of 15 bases. CDR3 residues: CASSIRGGRETQYF. The CDR3 nucleotides are TGTGCCAGCAGCATCAGGGGGGGGCGCGAGACCCAGTACTTC.

The chain recombines TRBV27 with TRBJ2-7; the match to TRBD1 covers 9 bases. There are 13 residues in the CDR3. V was clipped by 6 bases and J by 4 bases; unmatched bases: 4. The V gene's germline CDR1 is MNHEY and CDR2 SMNVEV (reference sequence). The chain's CDR3 is CASRTGGRYEQYF. The DNA of the CDR3 is TGTGCCAGCAGGACAGGGGGACGGTACGAGCAGTACTTC.

The rearrangement joins TRBV28 to TRBJ2-1; D gene ambiguous. CDR1 and CDR2 from the germline V gene are MDHEN and SYDVKM. The CDR3 covers 12 residues. Trimming left V 2 bases short and J 6 bases short, with 5 bases between. DNA for the CDR3: TGTGCCAGCAGTTTAGGGGTCAATGAGCAGTTCTTC. Amino acid sequence: CASSLGVNEQFF.